Following are 11 T cell receptor beta chains from one sample sequenced in a study of cytomegalovirus exposure and HLA in healthy donors. Produced via immunoSEQ multiplex PCR; TCRdb's table is partial and in-frame only. This repertoire shows 180,000 or so clones, approximately 86% found once; its top ten account for 2% to 3%. Sample: PBMCs. The receptors were sampled from a man between 18 and 29 years old in good health and CMV-seropositive.

The chain is built from TRBV28 and TRBJ2-7; a possible D gene is TRBD1 (6 bases). The CDR3 spans 12 residues. The V end lost 7 bases, the J end lost 1 base, and 8 bases lay between the germline ends. Germline V gene sequence: CDR1 MDHEN, CDR2 SYDVKM. The CDR3: CASKTGSYEQYF. CDR3 coding DNA: TGTGCCAGCAAGACAGGTTCCTACGAGCAGTACTTC.

This clone has more than one count but fewer than ten. The V and J genes are TRBV7-9 and TRBJ1-2; 8 positions match TRBD1. This CDR3 spans 15 amino acids. V lost 5 bases and J lost 11; bases outside the gene matches: 16. Germline-derived CDR1 and CDR2 are SEHNR and FQNEAQ (reference sequence). CDR3 nucleotides: TGTGCCAGCAGCCTGGCCGGACAGGGTAAAGGGTCGTACACCTTC. This sequence encodes CASSLAGQGKGSYTF.

The chain joins TRBV5-6 to TRBJ2-7; 11 nucleotides match TRBD1. Germline V gene lookup returns CDR1 SGHDT and CDR2 YYEEEE. The ends lost 2 bases at V and 4 bases at J; junction bases unmatched: 2. The length of the CDR3 is 14 residues. The CDR3 here is CASSFGTGGYEQYF. The CDR3 bases are TGTGCCAGCAGCTTTGGGACAGGGGGGTACGAGCAGTACTTC.

The gene calls are TRBV4-1 and TRBJ2-7; 7 nucleotides align to TRBD1. The CDR3 loop spans 15 amino acids. Germline V gene lookup returns CDR1 MGHRA and CDR2 YSYEKL. With V trimmed by 3 bases and J by 0 bases, 5 bases remained unmatched. CDR3 residues: CASSQWTGSSYEQYF. The CDR3 nucleotides read TGCGCCAGCAGCCAGTGGACAGGCAGCTCCTACGAGCAGTACTTC.

The CDR3 region has the DNA TGTGCCAGCAGCCTCCTAGCGGGAGGGTCCTACAATGAGCAGTTCTTC. Protein: CASSLLAGGSYNEQFF. This rearrangement joins TRBV28 to TRBJ2-1, with TRBD2 matching over 12 bases. V lost 6 bases and J lost 1; bases outside the gene matches: 4. The CDR3 length is 16 residues. Germline values: CDR1 MDHEN, CDR2 SYDVKM.

The chain uses TRBV7-9 and TRBJ2-5; a possible D gene is TRBD2 (5 bases). Germline values: CDR1 SEHNR, CDR2 FQNEAQ (reference sequence). Between the trimmed V and J ends, which lost 6 bases and 1 base, there was a span of 12 bases. There are 14 residues in the CDR3. Written as DNA, the CDR3 is TGTGCCAGCAGTCGGGTGGCGGGCCAAGAGACCCAGTACTTC. Encoded protein: CASSRVAGQETQYF. Together with reference TRBV7-9 and TRBJ2-5, the CDR3 gives the full variable domain: DTGVSQNPRHKITKRGQNVTFRCDPISEHNRLYWYRQTLGQGPEFLTYFQNEAQLEKSRLLSDRFSAERPKGSFSTLEIQRTEQGDSAMYLCASSRVAGQETQYFGPGTRLLVL.

The chain links TRBV28 to TRBJ2-7; TRBD1 might be the D (6 bases). The CDR3 totals 15 residues. CDR1 and CDR2 (germline): MDHEN, SYDVKM. The V end lost 4 bases, the J end lost 0 bases, and 13 bases lay between the germline ends. The CDR3 DNA follows: TGTGCCAGCAGTTCCCAACAGGGTTTCTCCTACGAGCAGTACTTC. Encoded protein: CASSSQQGFSYEQYF.

This chain joins TRBV6-1 and TRBJ1-6; maybe TRBD1 (5 bases). In germline, CDR1 is MNHNS, CDR2 SASEGT. The V gene lost 1 base and the J gene lost 10 bases, with 14 bases spanning the gap. The CDR3 runs 15 residues. The DNA of the CDR3 is TGTGCCAGCAGTGAAGGAGTAGGGGCCGGATCACCCCTCCACTTT. Translation gives CASSEGVGAGSPLHF.

As concerns this clone: The junction departs from the called germline gene at one end, perhaps through a read error. This chain joins TRBV7-7 and TRBJ2-1; D uncertain. This CDR3 has 13 residues. In germline, CDR1 is SSHAT, CDR2 FNYEAQ (reference sequence). The CDR3 region is CASSLSPYNEQFF. CDR3 sequence (DNA): TGTGCTAGCAGCTTGTCCCCGTACAATGAGCAGTTCTTC.

J is TRBJ2-7 and V is TRBV27; TRBD1 matches at 8 bases. CDR1 is MNHEY and CDR2 is SMNVEV in the germline V gene (reference sequence). Trimming at V came to 5 bases and at J to 4 bases, leaving 7 bases not matched to a gene. The CDR3 covers 14 residues. CDR3 DNA: TGTGCCAGCAGTAAAGGACAGGGCAAATACGAGCAGTACTTC. This encodes CASSKGQGKYEQYF.

V and J are TRBV7-2 and TRBJ2-5; maybe TRBD2 (5 bases). With 1 base removed from V and 5 bases from J, the gap between germline ends came to 17 bases. The V gene's germline CDR1 is SGHTA and CDR2 FQGNSA. The CDR3 has 16 amino acids. In nucleotides, the CDR3 is TGTGCCAGCAGCTTAGGAGGTAGTGTCAGGAGGGAGACCCAGTACTTC. Translated: CASSLGGSVRRETQYF.